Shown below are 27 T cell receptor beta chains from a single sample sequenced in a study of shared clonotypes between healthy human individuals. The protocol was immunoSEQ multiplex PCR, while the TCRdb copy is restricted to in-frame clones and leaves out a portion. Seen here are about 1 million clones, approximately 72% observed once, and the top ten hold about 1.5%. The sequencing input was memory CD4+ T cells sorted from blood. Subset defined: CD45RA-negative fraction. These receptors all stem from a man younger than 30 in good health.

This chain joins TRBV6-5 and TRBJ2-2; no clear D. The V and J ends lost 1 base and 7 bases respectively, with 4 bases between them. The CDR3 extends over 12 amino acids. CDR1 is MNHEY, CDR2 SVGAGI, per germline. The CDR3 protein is CASSYFGGELFF. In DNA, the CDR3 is TGTGCCAGCAGTTACTTTGGCGGGGAGCTGTTTTTT.

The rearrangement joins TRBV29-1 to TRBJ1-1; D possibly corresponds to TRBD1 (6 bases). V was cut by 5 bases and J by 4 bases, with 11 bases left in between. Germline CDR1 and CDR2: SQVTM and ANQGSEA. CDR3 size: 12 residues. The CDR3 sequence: CSVNRVGTEAFF. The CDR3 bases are TGCAGCGTTAACAGGGTAGGCACTGAAGCTTTCTTT.

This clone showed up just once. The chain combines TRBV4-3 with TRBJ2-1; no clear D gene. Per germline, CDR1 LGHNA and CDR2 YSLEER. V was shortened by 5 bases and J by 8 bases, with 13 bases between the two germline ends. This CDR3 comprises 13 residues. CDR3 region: CASSKGLEDEQFF. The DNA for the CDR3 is TGCGCCAGCAGCAAGGGTCTCGAGGATGAGCAGTTCTTC.

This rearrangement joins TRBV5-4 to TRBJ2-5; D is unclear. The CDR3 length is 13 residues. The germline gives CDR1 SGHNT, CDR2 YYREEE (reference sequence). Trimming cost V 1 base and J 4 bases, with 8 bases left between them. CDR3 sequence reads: CASSLKGGETQYF. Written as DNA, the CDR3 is TGTGCCAGCAGCTTGAAGGGCGGAGAGACCCAGTACTTC. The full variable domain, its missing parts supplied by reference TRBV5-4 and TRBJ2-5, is ETGVTQSPTHLIKTRGQQVTLRCSSQSGHNTVSWYQQALGQGPQFIFQYYREEENGRGNFPPRFSGLQFPNYSSELNVNALELDDSALYLCASSLKGGETQYFGPGTRLLVL.

The CDR3 DNA follows: TGCAGCGTCCCCCTAAACGACTACGAGCAGTACTTC. Its protein is CSVPLNDYEQYF. The chain uses TRBV29-1 and TRBJ2-7; D gene uncertain. V gave up 6 bases and J gave up 3 bases, with 12 bases separating them. The CDR3 has 12 amino acids. Germline CDR1 is SQVTM and CDR2 is ANQGSEA.

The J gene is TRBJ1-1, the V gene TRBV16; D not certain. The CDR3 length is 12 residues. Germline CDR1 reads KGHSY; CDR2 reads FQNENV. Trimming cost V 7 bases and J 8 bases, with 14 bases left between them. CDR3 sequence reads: CASTQFLGEAFF. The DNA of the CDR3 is TGTGCCAGCACCCAGTTCCTGGGGGAAGCTTTCTTT.

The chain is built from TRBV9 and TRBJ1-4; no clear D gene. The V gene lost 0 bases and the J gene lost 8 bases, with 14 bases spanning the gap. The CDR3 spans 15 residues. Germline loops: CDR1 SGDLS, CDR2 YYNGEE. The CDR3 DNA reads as TGTGCCAGCAGCGTAGATGCGAGGCGCGGGGAAAAACTGTTTTTT. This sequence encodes CASSVDARRGEKLFF.

As DNA, the CDR3 is TGTGCCAGCAGCCCGGGGGGGACCCTCAACTATGGCTACACCTTC. Residues: CASSPGGTLNYGYTF. The J gene is TRBJ1-2, the V gene TRBV5-5; D is perhaps TRBD1 (5 bases). This CDR3 spans 15 amino acids. Trimming took off 4 bases at V and 2 bases at J, with 15 bases between the two ends. CDR1 and CDR2 (germline): SGHKS, YYEKEE (reference sequence). The variable domain in full, completed from reference TRBV5-5 and TRBJ1-2, reads DAGVTQSPTHLIKTRGQQVTLRCSPISGHKSVSWYQQVLGQGPQFIFQYYEKEERGRGNFPDRFSARQFPNYSSELNVNALLLGDSALYLCASSPGGTLNYGYTFGSGTRLTVV.

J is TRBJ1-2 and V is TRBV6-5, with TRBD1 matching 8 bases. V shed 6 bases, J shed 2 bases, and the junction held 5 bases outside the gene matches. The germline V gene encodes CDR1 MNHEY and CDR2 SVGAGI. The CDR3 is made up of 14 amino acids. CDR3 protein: CASSIGQGNYGYTF. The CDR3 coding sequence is TGTGCCAGCAGCATTGGACAGGGAAACTATGGCTACACCTTC.

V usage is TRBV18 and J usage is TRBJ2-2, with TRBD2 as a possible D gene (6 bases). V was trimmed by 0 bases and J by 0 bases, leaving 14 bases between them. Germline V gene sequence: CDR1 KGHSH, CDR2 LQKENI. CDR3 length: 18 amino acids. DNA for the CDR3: TGTGCCAGCTCACCACCGTTGGCGGGAAAAGCGAACACCGGGGAGCTGTTTTTT. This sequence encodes CASSPPLAGKANTGELFF.

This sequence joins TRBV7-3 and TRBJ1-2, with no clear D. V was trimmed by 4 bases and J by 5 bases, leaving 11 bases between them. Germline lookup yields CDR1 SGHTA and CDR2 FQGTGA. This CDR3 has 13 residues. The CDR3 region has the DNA TGTGCCAGCAGCTCAGGAATGAATTATGGCTACACCTTC. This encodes CASSSGMNYGYTF.

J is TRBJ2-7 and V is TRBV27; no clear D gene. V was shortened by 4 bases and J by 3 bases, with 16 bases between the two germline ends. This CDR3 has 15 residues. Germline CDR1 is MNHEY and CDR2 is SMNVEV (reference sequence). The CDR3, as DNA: TGTGCCAGCAGTTCTCGGCGATTTATGGGCTACGAGCAGTACTTC. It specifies CASSSRRFMGYEQYF.

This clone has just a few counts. The CDR3: CAWTHTNSNYGYTF. The CDR3 DNA follows: TGTGCCTGGACCCACACGAACTCTAACTATGGCTACACCTTC. The chain joins TRBV30 to TRBJ1-2; D uncertain. CDR3 length equals 14 residues. The ends were cut back, 4 bases at V and 0 bases at J, with 12 bases in the middle. CDR1 is GTSNPN, CDR2 SVGIG, per germline (reference sequence).

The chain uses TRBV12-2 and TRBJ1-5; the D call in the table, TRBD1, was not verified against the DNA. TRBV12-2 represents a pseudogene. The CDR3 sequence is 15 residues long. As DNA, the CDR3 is TGTGCAAGTCTCAATTCAGGGGGCACGGGTCAGCCCCAGCATTTT. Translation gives CASLNSGGTGQPQHF.

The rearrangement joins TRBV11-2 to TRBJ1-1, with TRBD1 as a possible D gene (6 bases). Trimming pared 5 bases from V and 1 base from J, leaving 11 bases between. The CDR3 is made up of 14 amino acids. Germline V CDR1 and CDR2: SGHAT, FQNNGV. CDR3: CASSPKGQNTEAFF. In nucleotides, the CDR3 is TGTGCCAGCAGCCCGAAGGGACAGAACACTGAAGCTTTCTTT.

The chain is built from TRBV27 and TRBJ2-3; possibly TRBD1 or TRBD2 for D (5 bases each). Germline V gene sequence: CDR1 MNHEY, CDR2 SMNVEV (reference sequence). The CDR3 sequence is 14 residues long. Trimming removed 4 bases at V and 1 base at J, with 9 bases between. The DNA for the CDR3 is TGTGCCAGCAGTTCCCTGGGGGGCACAGATACGCAGTATTTT. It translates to CASSSLGGTDTQYF.

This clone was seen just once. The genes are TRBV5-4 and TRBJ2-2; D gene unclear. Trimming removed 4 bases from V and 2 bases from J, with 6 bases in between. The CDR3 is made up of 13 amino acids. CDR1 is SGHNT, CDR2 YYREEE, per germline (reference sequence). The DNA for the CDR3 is TGTGCCAGCAGCGAATACAACACCGGGGAGCTGTTTTTT. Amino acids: CASSEYNTGELFF. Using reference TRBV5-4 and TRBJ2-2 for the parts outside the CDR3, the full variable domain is ETGVTQSPTHLIKTRGQQVTLRCSSQSGHNTVSWYQQALGQGPQFIFQYYREEENGRGNFPPRFSGLQFPNYSSELNVNALELDDSALYLCASSEYNTGELFFGEGSRLTVL.

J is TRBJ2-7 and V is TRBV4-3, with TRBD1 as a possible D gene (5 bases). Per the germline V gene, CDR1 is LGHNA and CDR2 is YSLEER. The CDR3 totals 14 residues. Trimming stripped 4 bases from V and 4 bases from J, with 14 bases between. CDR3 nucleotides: TGCGCCAGCAGCCTGGACACCCTATTTTACGAGCAGTACTTC. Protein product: CASSLDTLFYEQYF.

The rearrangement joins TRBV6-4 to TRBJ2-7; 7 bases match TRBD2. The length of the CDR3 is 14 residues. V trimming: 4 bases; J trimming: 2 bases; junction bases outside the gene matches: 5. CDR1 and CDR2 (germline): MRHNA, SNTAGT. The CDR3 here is CASSVEAGTYEQYF. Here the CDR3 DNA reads TGTGCCAGCAGTGTTGAAGCGGGAACCTACGAGCAGTACTTC.

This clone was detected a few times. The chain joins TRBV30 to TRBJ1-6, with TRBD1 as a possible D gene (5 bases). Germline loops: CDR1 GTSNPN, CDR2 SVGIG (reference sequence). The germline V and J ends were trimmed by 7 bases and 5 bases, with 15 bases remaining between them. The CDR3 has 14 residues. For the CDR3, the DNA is TGTGCCTTTGGATACACAGGAAATAATTCACCCCTCCACTTT. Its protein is CAFGYTGNNSPLHF.

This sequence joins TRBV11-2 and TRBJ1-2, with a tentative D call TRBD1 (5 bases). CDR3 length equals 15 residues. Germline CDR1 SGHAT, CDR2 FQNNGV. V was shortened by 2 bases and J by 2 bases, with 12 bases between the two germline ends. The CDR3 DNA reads TGTGCCAGCAGCTTAACCCGACAGAGCAACTATGGCTACACCTTC. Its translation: CASSLTRQSNYGYTF. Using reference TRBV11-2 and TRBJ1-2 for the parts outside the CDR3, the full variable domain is EAGVAQSPRYKIIEKRQSVAFWCNPISGHATLYWYQQILGQGPKLLIQFQNNGVVDDSQLPKDRFSAERLKGVDSTLKIQPAKLEDSAVYLCASSLTRQSNYGYTFGSGTRLTVV.

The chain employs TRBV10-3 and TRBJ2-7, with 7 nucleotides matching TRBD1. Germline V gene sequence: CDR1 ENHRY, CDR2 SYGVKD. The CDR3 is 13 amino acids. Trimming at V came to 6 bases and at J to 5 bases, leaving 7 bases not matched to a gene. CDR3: CAISGGQAHEQYF. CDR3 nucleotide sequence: TGTGCCATCAGCGGTGGACAGGCCCACGAGCAGTACTTC.

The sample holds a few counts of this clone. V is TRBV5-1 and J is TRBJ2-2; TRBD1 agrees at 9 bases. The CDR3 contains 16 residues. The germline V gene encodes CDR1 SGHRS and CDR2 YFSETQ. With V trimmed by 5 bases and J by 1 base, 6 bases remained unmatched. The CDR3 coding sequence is TGCGCCAGCAGGCCACCGGGACAGGGGAACACCGGGGAGCTGTTTTTT. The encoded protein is CASRPPGQGNTGELFF.

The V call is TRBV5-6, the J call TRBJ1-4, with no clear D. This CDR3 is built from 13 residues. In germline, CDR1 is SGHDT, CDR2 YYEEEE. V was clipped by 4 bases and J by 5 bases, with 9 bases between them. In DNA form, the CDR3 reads TGTGCCAGCAGCGCCCTGTGGAATGAAAAACTGTTTTTT. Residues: CASSALWNEKLFF.

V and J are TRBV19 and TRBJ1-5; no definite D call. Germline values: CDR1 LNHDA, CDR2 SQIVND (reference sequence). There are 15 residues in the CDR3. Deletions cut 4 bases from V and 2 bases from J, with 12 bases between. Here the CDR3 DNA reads TGTGCCAGTAGTAGAGCAAGCTTTGGCAATCAGCCCCAGCATTTT. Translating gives CASSRASFGNQPQHF.

CDR3 bases: TGTGCCAGCAGTGCCCAGGGAGTCAATGAGCAGTTCTTC. Protein sequence: CASSAQGVNEQFF. The rearrangement joins TRBV6-5 to TRBJ2-1; D may correspond to TRBD1 or TRBD2 (5 bases each). Germline assignment: CDR1 MNHEY and CDR2 SVGAGI. V lost 5 bases and J 6 bases, leaving 11 bases between the germline ends. CDR3 length: 13 residues.

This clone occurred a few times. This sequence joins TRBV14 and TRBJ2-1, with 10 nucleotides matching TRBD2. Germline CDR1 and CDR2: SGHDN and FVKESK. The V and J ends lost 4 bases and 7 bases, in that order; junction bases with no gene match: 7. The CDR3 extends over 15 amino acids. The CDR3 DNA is TGTGCCAGCAGCCTTCCTAGCGGGGGCTGGAATGAGCAGTTCTTC. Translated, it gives CASSLPSGGWNEQFF.